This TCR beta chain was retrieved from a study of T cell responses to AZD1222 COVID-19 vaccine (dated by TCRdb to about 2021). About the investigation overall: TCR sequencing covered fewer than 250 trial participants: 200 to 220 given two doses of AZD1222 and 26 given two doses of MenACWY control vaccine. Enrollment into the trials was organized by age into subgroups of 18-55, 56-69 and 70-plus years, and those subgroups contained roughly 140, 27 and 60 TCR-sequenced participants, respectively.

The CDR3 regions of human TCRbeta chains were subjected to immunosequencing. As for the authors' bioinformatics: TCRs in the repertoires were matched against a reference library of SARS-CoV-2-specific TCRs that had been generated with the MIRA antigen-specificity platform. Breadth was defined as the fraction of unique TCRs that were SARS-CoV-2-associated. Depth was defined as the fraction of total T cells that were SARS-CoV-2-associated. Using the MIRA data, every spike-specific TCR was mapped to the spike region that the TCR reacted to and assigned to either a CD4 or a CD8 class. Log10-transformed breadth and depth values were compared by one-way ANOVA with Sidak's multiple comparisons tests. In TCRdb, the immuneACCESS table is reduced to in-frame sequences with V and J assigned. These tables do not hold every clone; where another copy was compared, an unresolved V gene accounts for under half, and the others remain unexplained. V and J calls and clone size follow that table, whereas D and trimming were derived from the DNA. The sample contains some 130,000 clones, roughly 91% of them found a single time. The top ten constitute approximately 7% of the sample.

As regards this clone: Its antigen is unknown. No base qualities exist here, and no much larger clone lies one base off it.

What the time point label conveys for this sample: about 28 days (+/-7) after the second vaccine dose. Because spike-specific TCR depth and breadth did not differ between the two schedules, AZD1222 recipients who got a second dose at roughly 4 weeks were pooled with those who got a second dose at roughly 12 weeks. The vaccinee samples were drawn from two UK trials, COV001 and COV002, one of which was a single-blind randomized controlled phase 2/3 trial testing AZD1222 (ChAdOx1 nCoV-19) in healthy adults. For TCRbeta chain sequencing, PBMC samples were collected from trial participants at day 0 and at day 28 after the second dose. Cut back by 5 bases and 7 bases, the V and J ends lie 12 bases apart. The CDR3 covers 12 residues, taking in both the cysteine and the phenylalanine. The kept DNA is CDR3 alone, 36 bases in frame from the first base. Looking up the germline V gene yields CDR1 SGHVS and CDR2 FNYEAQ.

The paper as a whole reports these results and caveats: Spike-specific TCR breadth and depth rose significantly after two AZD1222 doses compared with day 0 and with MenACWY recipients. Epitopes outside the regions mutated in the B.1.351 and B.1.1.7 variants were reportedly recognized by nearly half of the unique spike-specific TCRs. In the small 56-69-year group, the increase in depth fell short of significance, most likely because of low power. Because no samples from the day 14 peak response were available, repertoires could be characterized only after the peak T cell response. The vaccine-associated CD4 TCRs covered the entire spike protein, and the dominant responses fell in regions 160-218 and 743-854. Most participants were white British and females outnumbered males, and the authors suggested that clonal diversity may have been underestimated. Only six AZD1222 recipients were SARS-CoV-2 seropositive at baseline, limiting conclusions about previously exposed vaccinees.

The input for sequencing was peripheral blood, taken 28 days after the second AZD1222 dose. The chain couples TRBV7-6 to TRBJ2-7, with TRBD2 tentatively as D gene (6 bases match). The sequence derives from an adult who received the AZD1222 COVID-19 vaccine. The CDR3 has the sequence CASSQPGLEQYF. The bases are TGTGCCAGCAGCCAACCGGGACTGGAGCAGTACTTC.